This TCR beta chain derives from a study of blood T cell repertoires in COVID-19. The wider study: COVID-19 samples collected from the United States, Italy and Spain covered acute and convalescent phases. In each case, the material was cDNA or gDNA derived from T cells, B-cell-depleted T cells, or PBMCs.

Authors' analysis steps: The authors estimated nucleated cell counts from reference gene primer amplification. This table comes from immunoSEQ multiplex PCR, and its TCRdb copy is limited to in-frame clones, with some not included. Clonal size and the V and J genes are those of that table, whereas D and trimming came from the DNA. Here the sample spans 140,000 or so clones, roughly 89% being singletons. Germline V gives CDR1 GTSNPN, CDR2 SVGIG (reference sequence). The CDR3 length is 17 residues. Trimming cost V 3 bases and J 5 bases; bases outside gene matches: 13. The sample consisted of peripheral blood. V gene TRBV30 combines with J gene TRBJ2-2; 9 nucleotides line up with TRBD1. This clonotype was sampled from a woman between 45 and 60 years old with acute or convalescent COVID-19. The CDR3 DNA reads TGTGCCTGGAGACCTCTCTCGGGACAGGGTAGGACCGGGGAGCTGTTTTTT. This sequence encodes CAWRPLSGQGRTGELFF.